Listed below are T cell receptor beta chains from one sample, sequenced in a study of CD8+CD57+ T cells in acquired aplastic anemia. TCRdb recomputed calls from the reads with MiXCR, one row per CDR3 protein. The table shows hundreds of thousands of distinct CDR3 sequences, with around 68% occurring only once. Sequencing was carried out using sorted CD4+, CD8+, or CD8+CD57+ T cells (not recorded which) from PBMCs. Source of these receptors: a human donor in good health, serving as a control. The CDR3 runs from the conserved cysteine through the conserved F or W. D genes are given only for firm matches. Clone size is stated in some rows and not others, as once, few, many or a class when expanded.

TRBV11-1	once	TRBD1	TRBJ2-2	TGTGCCAGCAGTCGGAACTCTGCCGGGACAGGGCAAGCTGGGGAGCTGTTTTTT	CASSRNSAGTGQAGELFF
TRBV2	many	-	TRBJ1-3	TGTGCCAGCAGTTGGACAGCTGGGACTGGAAACACCATATATTTT	CASSWTAGTGNTIYF
TRBV2	-	-	TRBJ2-5	TGTGCCAGCAGGACGGGGGCGCGGGAGACCCAGTACTTC	CASRTGARETQYF
TRBV7-2	many	-	TRBJ1-4	TGTGCCAGCAGCTTAAGGGGTACTAATGAAAAACTGTTTTTT	CASSLRGTNEKLFF
TRBV4-1	many	-	TRBJ1-1	TGCGCCAGCAGCCAAGTTGGGGACGAAGAAGCTTTCTTT	CASSQVGDEEAFF
TRBV24-1	few	TRBD2	TRBJ2-2	TGTGCCACCAGCACTAGCGGGAAGGCGGAGCTGTTTTTT	CATSTSGKAELFF
TRBV2	-	-	TRBJ1-1	TGTGCCAGCAGCATAGGGGCGGGGAGGCCCGGGGAGGCTTTCTTT	CASSIGAGRPGEAFF
TRBV19	-	-	TRBJ1-1	TGTGCCAGTAGTGCCCGGGGAGGGCATACAAACGCTTTCTTT	CASSARGGHTNAFF
TRBV29-1	-	TRBD1	TRBJ2-3	TGCAGCGTTTCCGGGACAGGGGGGTCAGATACGCAGTATTTT	CSVSGTGGSDTQYF
TRBV5-4	-	-	TRBJ1-5	TGTGCCAGCAGCACTAGACGGTTCAGCAATCAGCCCCAGCATTTT	CASSTRRFSNQPQHF
TRBV20-1	-	-	TRBJ2-3	TGCAGTGCTCCTCTCGGGGGCGGCACAGATACGCAGTATTTT	CSAPLGGGTDTQYF
TRBV7-8	-	-	TRBJ2-2	TGTGCCAGCAGAGTAGGACGCGGGTTAGACAACCAGGAGCTGTTTTTT	CASRVGRGLDNQELFF
TRBV30	many	-	TRBJ2-7	TGTGCCTGGGGGGACTCAGGCGAGCAGTACTTC	CAWGDSGEQYF
TRBV7-2	-	-	TRBJ1-6	TGTGCCAGCAGTCAAGCCGGACAGCGGCGTTCACCCCTCCACTTT	CASSQAGQRRSPLHF
TRBV20-1	many	-	TRBJ2-7	TGCAGTGCTACCCTGGGGGTTTCTATTTACGAGCAGTACTTC	CSATLGVSIYEQYF
TRBV5-4	-	TRBD1	TRBJ2-3	TGTGCCAGCAGTGAAGAAGGGACAGCTAGCACAGATACGCAGTATTTT	CASSEEGTASTDTQYF
TRBV27	many	TRBD2	TRBJ2-3	TGTGCCAGCAGTTCGTGGACCGGGACTACTAGCACAGATACGCAGTATTTT	CASSSWTGTTSTDTQYF
TRBV7-7	few	-	TRBJ2-7	-	CASSLDRGGEQYFF
TRBV5-4	-	-	TRBJ2-7	TGTGCCAGCAGCTTGTACCACGGACGACACGAGCAGTACTTC	CASSLYHGRHEQYF
TRBV9	-	-	TRBJ1-2	TGTGCCAGCAACTCTGGGGTAGCGGGGAAGCAGTATTACACCTTC	CASNSGVAGKQYYTF